The rows below give T cell receptor beta chains drawn from one sample of a study of shared clonotypes between healthy human individuals. Sequencing was performed with immunoSEQ multiplex PCR; in TCRdb, only in-frame clones are kept and a portion is missing. The data contain roughly 2 million clones, 85% to 95% of them seen just once; the ten biggest clones take up 0.1% to 0.15%. The sequenced sample consisted of naive CD4+ T cells sorted from blood. Receptors were obtained from a young man in good health. CDR3s leave out the opening cysteine and the closing phenylalanine or tryptophan. The order of the fields is V gene, CDR3 length, D gene, CDR3 protein. D genes are given only for firm matches.

TRBV6-1 11 NA ASIETRVREQF
TRBV6-6 10 NA ASCRSGNTIY
TRBV7-3 10 NA ASSDGEGEQF
TRBV10-2 13 TRBD2 ASSESLAGGETQY
TRBV6-5 12 TRBD1 ASSNRGVGEKLF
TRBV6-5 13 NA ASSRPGQDNSPLH
TRBV27 14 NA ASRGFGGGSHNEQF
TRBV5-1 12 NA ASSLNVNGGELF
TRBV10-3 13 NA AISESPGLGSPLH
TRBV5-6 15 NA ASSLDTGGGNNSPLH
TRBV10-1 15 TRBD2 ASSESFMGLAGGEQF
TRBV19 10 NA ASSKSRYEQY
TRBV4-1 12 NA ASSQMDRNTEAF
TRBV14 11 NA ASSQSLGTPLH
TRBV29-1 12 NA SVLTDTLNTEAF
TRBV5-1 12 TRBD2 ASSTGLEVYEQY
TRBV7-3 12 NA ASSPNSIYNEQF
TRBV5-1 13 NA ASKDSGPMNTEAF
TRBV5-1 12 TRBD1 ASSLGDREDKLF
TRBV28 11 NA ASRTDANYGYT
TRBV30 11 TRBD1 AWATGLNTEAF
TRBV25-1 15 TRBD1 ASSELRSTGGSYEQY
TRBV6-5 9 NA ASTFDREQF
TRBV27 12 TRBD1 ASSRTGDFYEQY
TRBV2 14 NA ASTLQGGAFNEKLF